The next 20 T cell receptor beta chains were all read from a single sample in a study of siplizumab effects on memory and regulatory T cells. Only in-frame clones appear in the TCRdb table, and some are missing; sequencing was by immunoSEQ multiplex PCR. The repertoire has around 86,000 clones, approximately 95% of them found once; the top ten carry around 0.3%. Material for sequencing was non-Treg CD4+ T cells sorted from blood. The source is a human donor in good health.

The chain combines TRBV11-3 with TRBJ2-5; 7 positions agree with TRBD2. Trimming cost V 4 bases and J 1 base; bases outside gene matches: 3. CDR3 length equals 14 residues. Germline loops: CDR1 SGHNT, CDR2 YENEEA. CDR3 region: CASSSPGGQETQYF. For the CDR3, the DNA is TGTGCCAGCAGCTCTCCGGGGGGCCAAGAGACCCAGTACTTC.

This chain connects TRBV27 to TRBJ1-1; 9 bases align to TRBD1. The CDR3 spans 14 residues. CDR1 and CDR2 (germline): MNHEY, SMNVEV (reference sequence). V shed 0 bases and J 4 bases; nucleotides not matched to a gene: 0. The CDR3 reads CASSLSTGGTEAFF. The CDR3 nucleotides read TGTGCCAGCAGTTTATCGACAGGGGGCACTGAAGCTTTCTTT.

The CDR3 here is CAWSVRALPLGKLFF. The CDR3 DNA reads TGTGCCTGGAGTGTAAGGGCTCTTCCTCTGGGGAAACTGTTTTTT. V gene TRBV30 combines with J gene TRBJ1-4; no firm D call. The V gene's germline CDR1 is GTSNPN and CDR2 SVGIG (reference sequence). V was clipped by 0 bases and J by 11 bases, with 19 bases between them. The length of the CDR3 is 15 residues.

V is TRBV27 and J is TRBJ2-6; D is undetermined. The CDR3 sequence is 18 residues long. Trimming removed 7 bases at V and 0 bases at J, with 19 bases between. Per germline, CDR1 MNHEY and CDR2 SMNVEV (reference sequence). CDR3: CASISATIGSSGANVLTF. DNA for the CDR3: TGTGCCAGCATTTCTGCAACCATCGGCAGCTCTGGGGCCAACGTCCTGACTTTC. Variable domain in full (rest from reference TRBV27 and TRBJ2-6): EAQVTQNPRYLITVTGKKLTVTCSQNMNHEYMSWYRQDPGLGLRQIYYSMNVEVTDKGDVPEGYKVSRKEKRNFPLILESPSPNQTSLYFCASISATIGSSGANVLTFGAGSRLTVL.

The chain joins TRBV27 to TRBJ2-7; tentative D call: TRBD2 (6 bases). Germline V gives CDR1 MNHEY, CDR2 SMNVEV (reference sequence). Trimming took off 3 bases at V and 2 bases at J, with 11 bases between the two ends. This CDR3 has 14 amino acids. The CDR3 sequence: CASSFFGGAYEQYF. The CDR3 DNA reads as TGTGCCAGCAGTTTCTTCGGGGGAGCCTACGAGCAGTACTTC.

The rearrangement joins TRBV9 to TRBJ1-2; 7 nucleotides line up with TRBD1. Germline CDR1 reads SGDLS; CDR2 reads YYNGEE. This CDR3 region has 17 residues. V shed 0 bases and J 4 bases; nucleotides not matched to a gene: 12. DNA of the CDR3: TGTGCCAGCAGCGTAGGGGCGGAGGGGGCAAACGTCTATGGCTACACCTTC. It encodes CASSVGAEGANVYGYTF.

CDR3 in DNA: TGTGCCAGCAGCGTAGTGCCTAACACTGAAGCTTTCTTT. Protein: CASSVVPNTEAFF. The J gene is TRBJ1-1, the V gene TRBV9; no firm D call. Germline CDR1 is SGDLS and CDR2 is YYNGEE. Trimming removed 0 bases from V and 2 bases from J, with 5 bases in between. The CDR3 extends over 13 amino acids.

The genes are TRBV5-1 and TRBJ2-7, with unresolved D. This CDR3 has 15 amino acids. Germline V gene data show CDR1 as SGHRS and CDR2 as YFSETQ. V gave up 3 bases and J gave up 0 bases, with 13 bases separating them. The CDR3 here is CASSSAAVSSYEQYF. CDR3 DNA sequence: TGCGCCAGCAGCTCGGCCGCAGTTAGCTCCTACGAGCAGTACTTC.

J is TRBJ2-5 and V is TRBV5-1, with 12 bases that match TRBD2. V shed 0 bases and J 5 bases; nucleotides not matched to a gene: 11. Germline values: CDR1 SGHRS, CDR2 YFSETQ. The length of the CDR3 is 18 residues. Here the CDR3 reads CASSLVTSGGYPPETQYF. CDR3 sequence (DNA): TGCGCCAGCAGCTTGGTTACTAGCGGGGGGTATCCGCCGGAGACCCAGTACTTC. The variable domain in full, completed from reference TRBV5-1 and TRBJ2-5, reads KAGVTQTPRYLIKTRGQQVTLSCSPISGHRSVSWYQQTPGQGLQFLFEYFSETQRNKGNFPGRFSGRQFSNSRSEMNVSTLELGDSALYLCASSLVTSGGYPPETQYFGPGTRLLVL.

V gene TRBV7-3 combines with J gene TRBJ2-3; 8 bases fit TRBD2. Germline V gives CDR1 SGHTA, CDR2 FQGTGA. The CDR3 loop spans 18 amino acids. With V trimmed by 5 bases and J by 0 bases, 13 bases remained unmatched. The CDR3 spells CASSPMNRGGASTDTQYF. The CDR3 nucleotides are TGTGCCAGCAGCCCGATGAATCGGGGGGGGGCAAGCACAGATACGCAGTATTTT.

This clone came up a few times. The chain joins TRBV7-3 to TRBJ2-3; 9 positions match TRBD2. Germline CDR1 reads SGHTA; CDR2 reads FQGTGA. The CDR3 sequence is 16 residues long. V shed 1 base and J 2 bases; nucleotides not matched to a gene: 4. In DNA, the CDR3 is TGTGCCAGCAGCTTAATGGAGCGGGGGGCCACAGATACGCAGTATTTT. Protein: CASSLMERGATDTQYF.

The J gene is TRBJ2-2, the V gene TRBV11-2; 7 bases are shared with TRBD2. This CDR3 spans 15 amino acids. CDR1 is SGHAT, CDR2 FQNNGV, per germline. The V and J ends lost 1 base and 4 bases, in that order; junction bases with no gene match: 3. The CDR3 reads CASSLVGGSTGELFF. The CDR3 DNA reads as TGTGCCAGCAGCTTAGTTGGCGGGAGCACCGGGGAGCTGTTTTTT.

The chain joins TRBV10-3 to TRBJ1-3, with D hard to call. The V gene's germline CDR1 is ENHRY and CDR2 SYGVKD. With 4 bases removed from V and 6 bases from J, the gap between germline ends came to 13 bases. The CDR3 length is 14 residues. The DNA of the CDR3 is TGTGCCATCAGTGGGGAGGCTCGGCAAAACACCATATATTTT. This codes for CAISGEARQNTIYF.

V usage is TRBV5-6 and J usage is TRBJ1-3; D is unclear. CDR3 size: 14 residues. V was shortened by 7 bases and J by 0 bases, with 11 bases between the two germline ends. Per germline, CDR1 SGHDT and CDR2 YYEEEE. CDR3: CASLVGDSGNTIYF. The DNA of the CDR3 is TGTGCCAGCTTAGTGGGCGACTCTGGAAACACCATATATTTT.

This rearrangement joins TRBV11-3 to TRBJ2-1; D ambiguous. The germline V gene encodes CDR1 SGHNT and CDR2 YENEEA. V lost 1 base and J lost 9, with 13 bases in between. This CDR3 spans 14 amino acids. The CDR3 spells CASSLAGVSGEQFF. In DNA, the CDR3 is TGTGCCAGCAGCTTAGCTGGGGTGTCCGGTGAGCAGTTCTTC.

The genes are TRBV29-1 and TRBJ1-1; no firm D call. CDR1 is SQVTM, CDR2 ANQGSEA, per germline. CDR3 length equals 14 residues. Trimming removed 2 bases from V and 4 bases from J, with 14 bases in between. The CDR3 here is CSVEQLLGGTEAFF. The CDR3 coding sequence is TGCAGCGTTGAACAGCTTCTCGGCGGCACTGAAGCTTTCTTT.

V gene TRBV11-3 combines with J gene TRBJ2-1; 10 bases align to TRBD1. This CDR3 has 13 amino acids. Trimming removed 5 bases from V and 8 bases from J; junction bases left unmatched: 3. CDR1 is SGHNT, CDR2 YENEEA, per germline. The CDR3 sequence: CASSTGQGDEQFF. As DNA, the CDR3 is TGTGCCAGCAGCACCGGACAGGGGGATGAGCAGTTCTTC.

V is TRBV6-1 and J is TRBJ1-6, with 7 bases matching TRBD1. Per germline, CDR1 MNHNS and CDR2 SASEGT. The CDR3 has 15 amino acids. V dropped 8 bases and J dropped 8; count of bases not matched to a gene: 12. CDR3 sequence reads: CASEGAGASYSPLHF. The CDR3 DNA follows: TGTGCCAGCGAGGGGGCAGGGGCGTCGTATTCACCCCTCCACTTT.

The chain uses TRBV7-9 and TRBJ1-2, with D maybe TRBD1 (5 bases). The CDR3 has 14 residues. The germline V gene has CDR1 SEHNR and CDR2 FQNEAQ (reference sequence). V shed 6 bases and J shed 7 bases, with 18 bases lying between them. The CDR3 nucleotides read TGTGCCAGCAGTGAGGCCGGGGGATCGGGTGGCTACACCTTC. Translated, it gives CASSEAGGSGGYTF.

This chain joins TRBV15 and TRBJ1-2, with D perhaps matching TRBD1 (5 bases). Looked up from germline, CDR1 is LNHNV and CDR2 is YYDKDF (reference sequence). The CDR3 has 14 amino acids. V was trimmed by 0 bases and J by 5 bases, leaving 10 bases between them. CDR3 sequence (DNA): TGTGCCACCAGCAGAGAGTTTCGGACATATGGCTACACCTTC. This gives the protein CATSREFRTYGYTF. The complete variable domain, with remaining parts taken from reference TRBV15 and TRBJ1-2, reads DAMVIQNPRYQVTQFGKPVTLSCSQTLNHNVMYWYQQKSSQAPKLLFHYYDKDFNNEADTPDNFQSRRPNTSFCFLDIRSPGLGDTAMYLCATSREFRTYGYTFGSGTRLTVV.